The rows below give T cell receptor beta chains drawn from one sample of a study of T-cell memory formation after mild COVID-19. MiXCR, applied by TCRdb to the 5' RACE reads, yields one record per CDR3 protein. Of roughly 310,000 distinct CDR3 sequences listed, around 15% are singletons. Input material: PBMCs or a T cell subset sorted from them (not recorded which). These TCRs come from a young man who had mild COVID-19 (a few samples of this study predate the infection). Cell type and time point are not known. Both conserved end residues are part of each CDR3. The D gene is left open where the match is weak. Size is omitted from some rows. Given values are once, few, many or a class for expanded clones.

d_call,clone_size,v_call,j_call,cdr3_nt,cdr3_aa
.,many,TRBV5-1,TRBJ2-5,TGCGCCAGCAGGGCCACAGGGATCCAAGAGACCCAGTACTTC,CASRATGIQETQYF
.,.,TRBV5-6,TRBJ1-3,TGTGCCAGCAGCTTGGGGCCGCCTCAGGGGCCCTCTGGAAACACCATATATTTT,CASSLGPPQGPSGNTIYF
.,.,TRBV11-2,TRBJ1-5,TGTGCCAGCAGCCCGGGTGGGGGTTATGAGCCCCAGCATTTT,CASSPGGGYEPQHF
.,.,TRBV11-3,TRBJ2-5,TGTGCCAGCAGCTTTAGCCAACAAGAGACCCAGTACTTC,CASSFSQQETQYF
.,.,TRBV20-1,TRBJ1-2,TGCAGTGCTAGAGCGTCCTATGGCTACACCTTC,CSARASYGYTF
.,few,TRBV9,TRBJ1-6,TGTGCCAGCAGCGTCCAGGGCTCACCCCTCCACTTT,CASSVQGSPLHF
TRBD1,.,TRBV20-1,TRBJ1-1,TGCAGTGCGCCCGGGACAGGGTTGGGGACTGAAGCTTTCTTT,CSAPGTGLGTEAFF
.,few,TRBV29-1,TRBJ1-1,TGCAGCGTTGAATGGGGCACTGAAGCTTTCTTT,CSVEWGTEAFF
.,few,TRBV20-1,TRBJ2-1,TGCAGTGCTAGACCCACTAGGAGCTCCTACAATGAGCAGTTCTTC,CSARPTRSSYNEQFF
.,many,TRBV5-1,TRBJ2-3,TGCGCCAGCAGCTTAGGGGGGGCCCAAGATACGCAGTATTTT,CASSLGGAQDTQYF
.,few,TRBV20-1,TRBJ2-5,TGCAGTGCCAAGGTCACGCCCCAAGAGACCCAGTACTTC,CSAKVTPQETQYF
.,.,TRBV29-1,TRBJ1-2,TGCAGCGTTGAGGGTTATGGCTACACCTTC,CSVEGYGYTF
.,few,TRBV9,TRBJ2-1,TGTGCCAGCAGCGTAGCTTCGGGTGCCTACAATGAGCAGTTCTTC,CASSVASGAYNEQFF
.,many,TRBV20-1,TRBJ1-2,TGCAGTGCTATCGGTCCGGGAGGCTACACCTTC,CSAIGPGGYTF
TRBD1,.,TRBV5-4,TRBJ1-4,TGTGCCAGCAGCTTGACCCAACAGGGGGCGCCTGAAAAACTGTTTTTT,CASSLTQQGAPEKLFF
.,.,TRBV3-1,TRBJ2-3,TGTGCCAGCAATTCCGAGGCAGATACGCAGTATTTT,CASNSEADTQYF
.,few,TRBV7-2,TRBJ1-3,TGTGCCAGCAGCCCTCAGCGGGCGGGAAACACCATATATTTT,CASSPQRAGNTIYF
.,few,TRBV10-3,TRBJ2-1,TGTGCCATCAGTCGCGAGAAGGGACCCGGGAATGAGCAGTTCTTC,CAISREKGPGNEQFF
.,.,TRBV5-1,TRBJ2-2,TGCGCCAGCAGCCTGAGAGACGGGGAGCTGTTTTTT,CASSLRDGELFF
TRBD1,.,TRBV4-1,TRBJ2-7,TGCGCCAGCAGCCTCCTTGGGACAGGCCCCTACGAGCAGTACTTC,CASSLLGTGPYEQYF
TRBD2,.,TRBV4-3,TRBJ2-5,TGCGCCAGCAGCCCGGGACTAGCGGTGGGTCAAGAGACCCAGTACTTC,CASSPGLAVGQETQYF
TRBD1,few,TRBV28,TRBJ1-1,TGTGCCAGTCCCCCGGACAGGGTGTTGATCACTGAAGCTTTCTTT,CASPPDRVLITEAFF
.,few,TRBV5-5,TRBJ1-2,TGTGCCAGCAGCTTGGTTGGCAGGGATAACTATGGCTACACCTTC,CASSLVGRDNYGYTF
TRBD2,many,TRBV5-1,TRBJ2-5,TGCGCCAGCAGCTTGGCAGGGACTACGGAAGAGACCCAGTACTTC,CASSLAGTTEETQYF
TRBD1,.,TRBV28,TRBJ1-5,TGTGCCAGCAGCAGACAGGGGAGTTATCAGCCCCAGCATTTT,CASSRQGSYQPQHF
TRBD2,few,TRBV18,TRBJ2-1,TGTGCCAGCTCACCACCTAGACTAGCGGGGCCATCCTACAATGAGCAGTTCTTC,CASSPPRLAGPSYNEQFF
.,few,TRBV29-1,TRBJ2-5,TGCAGCGTTGCCCGACAGGCTCAAGAGACCCAGTACTTC,CSVARQAQETQYF
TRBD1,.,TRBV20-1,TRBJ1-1,TGCAGTGCTCCTCGGGACAGGCTCGGGGTGGCTGAAGCTTTCTTT,CSAPRDRLGVAEAFF
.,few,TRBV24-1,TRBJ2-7,TGTGCCACCATGGCCCCCGGGGTAAAGGAGCAGTACTTC,CATMAPGVKEQYF
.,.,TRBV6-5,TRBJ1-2,TGTGCCAGCAGCCGCATCGGGGCAGAGTTAAACTATGGCTACACCTTC,CASSRIGAELNYGYTF
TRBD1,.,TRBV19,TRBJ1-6,TGTGCCAGTACGATGACAGGGGAAAATTCACCCCTCCACTTT,CASTMTGENSPLHF
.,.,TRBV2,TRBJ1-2,TGTGCCAGCAGTGCAGAGGGCTATGGCTACACCTTC,CASSAEGYGYTF
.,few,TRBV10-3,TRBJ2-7,TGTGCCATCAGCGAGCAACAGCCCTACGAGCAGTACTTC,CAISEQQPYEQYF
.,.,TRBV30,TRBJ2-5,TGTGCCGGCCAACGACCAGTGCAAGAGACCCAGTACTTC,CAGQRPVQETQYF
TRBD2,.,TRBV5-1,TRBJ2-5,TGCGCCAGCACCCCTAGCGGGGGGGGAATCGGAGAGACCCAGTACTTC,CASTPSGGGIGETQYF
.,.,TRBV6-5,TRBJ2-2,TGTGCCAGCAGTTACCTACGTGTCAAGGACACCGGGGAGCTGTTTTTT,CASSYLRVKDTGELFF
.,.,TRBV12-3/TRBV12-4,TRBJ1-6,TGTGCCAGCAGTTTACCCCTCTCCTATAATTCACCCCTCCACTTT,CASSLPLSYNSPLHF
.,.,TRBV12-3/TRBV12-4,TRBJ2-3,TGTGCCAGCAGAGGGATCGATACGCAGTATTTT,CASRGIDTQYF
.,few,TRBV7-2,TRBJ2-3,TGTGCCAGCGGAAGCTATAGGGATACGCAGTATTTT,CASGSYRDTQYF
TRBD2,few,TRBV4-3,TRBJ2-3,TGCGCCAGCAGCCAGTCGTCGGGACTAGCGGGAACAGATACGCAGTATTTT,CASSQSSGLAGTDTQYF
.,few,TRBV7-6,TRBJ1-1,TGTGCCAGCAGCTTTAAGGTGAACACTGAAGCTTTCTTT,CASSFKVNTEAFF
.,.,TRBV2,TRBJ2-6,TGTGCCAGCACCGGACGGCGCTCTGGGGCCAACGTCCTGACTTTC,CASTGRRSGANVLTF
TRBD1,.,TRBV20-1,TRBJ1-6,TGCAGTGCTATCCCGGACAGGGGAGTTTCACCCCTCCACTTT,CSAIPDRGVSPLHF
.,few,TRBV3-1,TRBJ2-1,TGTGCCAGCAGCCAAGATTTAGGTGAGCAGTTCTTC,CASSQDLGEQFF
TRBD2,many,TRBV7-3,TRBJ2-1,TGTGCCAGCAGCACGTCTAGCGGGGGAAACTACAATGAGCAGTTCTTC,CASSTSSGGNYNEQFF
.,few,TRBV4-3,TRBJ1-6,TGCGCCAGCAGCCAAGATTCCCATTCACCCCTCCACTTT,CASSQDSHSPLHF
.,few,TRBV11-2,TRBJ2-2,TGTGCCAGCAGCCCCCCTGCGGGGCTTATCGGGGAGCTGTTTTTT,CASSPPAGLIGELFF
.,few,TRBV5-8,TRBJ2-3,TGTGCCAGCAGCTTGGAGACGGCTAGCGCTTACACAGATACGCAGTATTTT,CASSLETASAYTDTQYF
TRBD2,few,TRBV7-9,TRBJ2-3,TGTGCCAGCCATTCCGGGACTAGCGTGGGAGATACGCAGTATTTT,CASHSGTSVGDTQYF
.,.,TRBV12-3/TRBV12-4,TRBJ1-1,TGTGCCAGCAGTTTCCGACGTCCTGAAGCTTTCTTT,CASSFRRPEAFF
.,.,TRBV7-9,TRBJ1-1,TGTGCCAGCAGCTTAGATATCGCAGCTGAAGCTTTCTTT,CASSLDIAAEAFF
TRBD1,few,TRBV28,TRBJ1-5,TGTGCCAGCAGTTTTTCCTCACAGGGGGCTCAGCCCCAGCATTTT,CASSFSSQGAQPQHF
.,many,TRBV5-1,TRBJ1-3,TGCGCCAGCAGCTTGGCCCAGAACTCTGGAAACACCATATATTTT,CASSLAQNSGNTIYF
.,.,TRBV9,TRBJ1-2,TGTGCCAGCAGCACTTACAGGGATGGCTACACCTTC,CASSTYRDGYTF
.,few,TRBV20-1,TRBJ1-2,TGCAGTGCTAACCTTGGGGAGCTCAACCGCTATGGCTACACCTTC,CSANLGELNRYGYTF
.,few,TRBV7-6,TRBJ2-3,TGTGCCAGCAGCCCCAGGACTCTTTCAGATACGCAGTATTTT,CASSPRTLSDTQYF
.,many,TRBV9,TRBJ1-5,TGTGCCAGCAGCGGTCTACCTAGCAATCAGCCCCAGCATTTT,CASSGLPSNQPQHF
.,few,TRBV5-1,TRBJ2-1,TGCGCCAGCCGCCCTCGCTGGGTCGGTGAGCAGTTCTTC,CASRPRWVGEQFF
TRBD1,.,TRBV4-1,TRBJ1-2,TGCGCCAGCAGCCAAGAACAGGGGATGATTGTTGGCTACACCTTC,CASSQEQGMIVGYTF
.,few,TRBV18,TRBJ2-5,TGTGCCAGCTCACCACCGGGGTTTGAGACCCAGTACTTC,CASSPPGFETQYF